Reported below is one TCR beta chain. The protocol was immunoSEQ multiplex PCR, while the TCRdb copy is restricted to in-frame clones and leaves out a portion. The sample yields roughly 60,000 clones, 80% to 90% seen once. The data originate from a study of blood T cell repertoires in COVID-19. This CDR3 comprises 13 residues. The germline gives CDR1 ENHRY, CDR2 SYGVKD. V lost 7 bases and J lost 7; bases outside the gene matches: 7. The sequence derives from a woman in her sixties with acute or convalescent COVID-19. The chain couples TRBV10-3 to TRBJ2-7; TRBD1 aligns across 10 bases. The source material was peripheral blood. CDR3: CAITGGQGDEQYF. CDR3 nucleotide sequence: TGTGCCATCACTGGCGGACAGGGGGATGAGCAGTACTTC.